The clone carrying this T cell receptor (beta chain) was detected only a few times. Its antigen is currently unknown. The source of the sample is a study of T cells after posttransplantation cyclophosphamide. General study findings and limits: TRB clonality was highly associated with recipient CMV seropositivity and reactivation.

Controls had myeloablative marrow grafts with methotrexate and calcineurin inhibitor, sampled at 1 year. Libraries were prepared by immunoSEQ multiplex PCR; TCRdb keeps only in-frame clonotypes and omits some of them. The repertoire has 15,000 to 20,000 clones, 80% to 90% of them found once; the top ten carry approximately 3%. The germline CDR1 and CDR2 sequences are SGHDT and YYEEEE. Trimming removed 0 bases from V and 7 bases from J, with 11 bases in between. The CDR3 runs to 15 residues. Sequenced here: PBMCs, sampled 441 days after allogeneic stem cell transplant with calcineurin inhibitor and methotrexate. J is TRBJ1-6 and V is TRBV5-6; possible D gene TRBD1, 6 bases. The clonotype was recovered from a male patient younger than 45 who received an allogeneic stem cell transplant from an unrelated donor, was CMV-positive, and had acute and chronic GVHD. Some T cells may trace back to the graft donor. As DNA, the CDR3 is TGTGCCAGCAGCTTGGACAGGGCCTCAAATTCACCCCTCCACTTT. As protein: CASSLDRASNSPLHF.